This T cell receptor (beta chain) derives from a study of T cells in Graves' hyperthyroidism and ophthalmopathy. Amplification targeted TCR beta CDR3 regions from RNA transcripts. The HTBI primer set served for first-round RT-PCR of the TCR CDR3. TCRdb processed the multiplex PCR reads anew with MiXCR; each CDR3 protein has one entry. Among around 520,000 distinct CDR3 sequences, around 14% were seen once, and the ten largest hold 17%. V was trimmed by 3 bases and J by 2 bases, leaving 12 bases between them. The CDR3 covers 15 residues. In germline, CDR1 is SGHRS, CDR2 YFSETQ. The study, taken as a whole, reports: From stable hyperthyroidism, ophthalmopathy was separated by a 13 V-J model.

The sample holds a few counts of this clonotype. Antigen specificity is unknown. Uncontrolled infection, other autoimmune disease, pregnancy and lactation each barred patients from inclusion. The clonotype comes from a woman aged 18-30 years with Graves' hyperthyroidism. Sequenced material: blood. The chain uses TRBV5-1 and TRBJ1-3; TRBD1 might be the D (5 bases). CDR3 DNA: TGCGCCAGCAGCTCCCCAGGGCAGGCTGGAAACACCATATATTTT. Residues: CASSSPGQAGNTIYF.